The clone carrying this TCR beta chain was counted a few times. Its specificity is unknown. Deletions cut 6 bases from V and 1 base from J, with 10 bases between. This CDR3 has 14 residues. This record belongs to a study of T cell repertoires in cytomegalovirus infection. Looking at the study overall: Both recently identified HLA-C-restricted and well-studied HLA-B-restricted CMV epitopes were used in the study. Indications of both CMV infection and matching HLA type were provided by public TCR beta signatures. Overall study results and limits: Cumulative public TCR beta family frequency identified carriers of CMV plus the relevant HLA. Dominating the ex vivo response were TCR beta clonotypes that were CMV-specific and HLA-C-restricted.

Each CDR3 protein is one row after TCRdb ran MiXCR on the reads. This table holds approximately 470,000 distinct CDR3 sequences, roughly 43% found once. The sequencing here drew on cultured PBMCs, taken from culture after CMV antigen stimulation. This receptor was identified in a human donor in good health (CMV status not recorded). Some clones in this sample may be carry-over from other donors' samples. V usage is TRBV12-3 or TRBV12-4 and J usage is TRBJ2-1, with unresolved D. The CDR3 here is CASSRNRSYNEQFF. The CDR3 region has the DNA TGTGCCAGCAGCAGAAACCGTTCCTACAATGAGCAGTTCTTC.